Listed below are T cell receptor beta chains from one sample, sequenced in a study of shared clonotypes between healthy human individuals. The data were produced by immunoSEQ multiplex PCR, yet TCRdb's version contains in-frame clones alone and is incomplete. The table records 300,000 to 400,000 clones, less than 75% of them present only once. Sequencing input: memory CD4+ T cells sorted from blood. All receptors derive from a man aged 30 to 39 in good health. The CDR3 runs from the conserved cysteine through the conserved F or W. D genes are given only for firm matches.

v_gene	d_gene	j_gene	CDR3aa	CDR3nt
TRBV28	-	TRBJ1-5	CASSFYPREKDNQPQHF	TGTGCCAGCAGTTTTTACCCCCGGGAAAAGGACAATCAGCCCCAGCATTTT
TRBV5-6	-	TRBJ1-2	CASTPTGRSGSYGYTF	TGTGCCAGCACCCCGACCGGGCGTTCTGGGTCCTATGGCTACACCTTC
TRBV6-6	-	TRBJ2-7	CASSPSKGTYEQYF	TGTGCCAGCAGTCCATCCAAGGGGACCTACGAGCAGTACTTC
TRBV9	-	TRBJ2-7	CASSVGTNSYEQYF	TGTGCCAGCAGCGTAGGGACCAACTCCTACGAGCAGTACTTC
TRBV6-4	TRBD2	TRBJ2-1	CASREIAGGDNEQFF	TGTGCCAGCAGAGAGATAGCGGGAGGTGACAATGAGCAGTTCTTC
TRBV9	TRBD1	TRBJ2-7	CASSVGGQGYEQYF	TGTGCCAGCAGCGTAGGGGGACAGGGCTACGAGCAGTACTTC
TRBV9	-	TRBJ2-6	CASSVDSSGANVLTF	TGTGCCAGCAGCGTAGACAGCTCTGGGGCCAACGTCCTGACTTTC
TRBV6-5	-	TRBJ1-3	CASSYLGAGGNTIYF	TGTGCCAGCAGTTACCTGGGGGCAGGTGGAAACACCATATATTTT
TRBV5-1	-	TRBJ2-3	CASSLGQVEADTQYF	TGCGCCAGCAGCTTGGGGCAGGTTGAGGCAGATACGCAGTATTTT
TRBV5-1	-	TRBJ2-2	CASSLAGANTGELFF	TGCGCCAGCAGCTTGGCTGGTGCGAACACCGGGGAGCTGTTTTTT
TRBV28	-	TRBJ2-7	CASSPVPGTPYEQYF	TGTGCCAGCAGTCCCGTGCCGGGAACCCCCTACGAGCAGTACTTC
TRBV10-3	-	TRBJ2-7	CAISDGTSYEQYF	TGTGCCATCAGTGACGGGACAAGTTACGAGCAGTACTTC
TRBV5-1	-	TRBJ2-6	CASSFATRSGANVLTF	TGCGCCAGCAGCTTTGCCACCCGCTCTGGGGCCAACGTCCTGACTTTC
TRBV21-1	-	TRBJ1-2	CASSNYNYGYTF	TGTGCCAGCAGCAACTACAACTATGGCTACACCTTC
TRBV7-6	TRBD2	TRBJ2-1	CASSRGLGNEQFF	TGTGCCAGCAGCAGAGGACTAGGCAATGAGCAGTTCTTC
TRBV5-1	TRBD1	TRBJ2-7	CASFEPGTGAYEQYF	TGCGCCAGCTTCGAGCCCGGGACAGGGGCCTACGAGCAGTACTTC